The clone carrying this T cell receptor (beta chain) has only one observation. Germline CDR1 is MNHEY and CDR2 is SVGAGI. The trim removed 6 bases at V and 6 bases at J, leaving 6 bases unmatched. The CDR3 runs to 15 residues. The data belong to a study of blood T cell repertoires in COVID-19. Looking at the study overall: Donors in the United States, Italy and Spain gave samples during acute or convalescent COVID-19. PBMCs, B-cell-depleted T cells, or T cells provided the cDNA or gDNA that made up the material.

In the study's own analysis: Amplification of reference gene primers was used by the study to estimate nucleated cell counts. The method was immunoSEQ multiplex PCR; TCRdb's version includes in-frame clones alone and lacks a portion of them. The DNA was the basis for D and trimming; V, J and clone size are from that table. This sample has around 100,000 clones, with 75% to 90% found just once. The sequence was collected from a man aged 45-65 years with acute or convalescent COVID-19. The chain is built from TRBV6-5 and TRBJ2-2; 11 bases agree with TRBD2. Sequenced input: peripheral blood. CDR3 amino acids: CASRSLAGGSGELFF. Here the CDR3 DNA reads TGTGCCAGCAGGTCCCTAGCGGGAGGTTCCGGGGAGCTGTTTTTT.